These 29 T cell receptor beta chains share one sample of origin, sequenced in a study of CD8 T cells in ankylosing spondylitis. Regarding the study as a whole: One TCR beta motif, made up of roughly 8 highly homologous variants, appeared characteristic of ankylosing spondylitis blood.

Their antigens are not known. TCRdb itself ran the 5' RACE reads through MiXCR, one entry per CDR3 protein. The sample contains about 420,000 distinct CDR3 sequences, more than 20% of which appear only once. The material sequenced was blood, either unsorted or a sorted T cell fraction (not recorded which). Receptors originate from a male donor with ankylosing spondylitis.

This clonotype was detected a few times. This chain joins TRBV11-2 and TRBJ2-1; D remains unclear. The germline V gene encodes CDR1 SGHAT and CDR2 FQNNGV. The CDR3 runs 15 residues. V lost 2 bases and J 5 bases, leaving 13 bases between the germline ends. The CDR3 coding sequence is TGTGCCAGCAGCTTACCCTTTATAGCCAACAATGAGCAGTTCTTC. Amino acid sequence: CASSLPFIANNEQFF.

This clonotype has only a few counts. The J gene is TRBJ2-5, the V gene TRBV20-1; D call uncertain. V lost 3 bases and J lost 2, with 10 bases in between. Germline V gives CDR1 DFQATT, CDR2 SNEGSKA (reference sequence). The CDR3 runs to 13 residues. The CDR3 here is CSARANYQETQYF. The CDR3 DNA is TGCAGTGCTAGGGCAAATTATCAAGAGACCCAGTACTTC.

This clonotype came up many times. One end of the junction fails to match germline, which may point to a read error. The gene calls are TRBV28 and TRBJ2-7; maybe TRBD1 (6 bases). Germline assignment: CDR1 MDHEN and CDR2 SYDVKM. CDR3 length: 13 amino acids. CDR3 loop: CASSLQQGQRSDF. CDR3 bases: TGTGCCAGCAGTTTACAGCAGGGACAAAGATCAGACTTC. Variable domain in full (rest from reference TRBV28 and TRBJ2-7): DVKVTQSSRYLVKRTGEKVFLECVQDMDHENMFWYRQDPGLGLRLIYFSYDVKMKEKGDIPEGYSVSREKKERFSLILESASTNQTSMYLCASSLQQGQRSDFGPGTRLTVT.

The rearrangement joins TRBV2 to TRBJ1-4; 8 nucleotides agree with TRBD1. This CDR3 region has 15 residues. With 6 bases clipped from V and 5 bases from J, the junction kept 8 bases outside the gene matches. Germline lookup yields CDR1 SNHLY and CDR2 FYNNEI. This chain's CDR3 is CASRDRTGRNEKLFF. The CDR3 nucleotides are TGTGCCAGCAGAGATCGGACAGGGCGGAATGAAAAACTGTTTTTT.

Regarding this clonotype: In this CDR3 the conserved last residue, phenylalanine or tryptophan, is missing, so a read error is likely. The chain couples TRBV3-1 to TRBJ2-1, with D unresolved. The germline V gene encodes CDR1 LGHDT and CDR2 YNNKEL (reference sequence). CDR3 length: 14 amino acids. The V and J ends lost 4 bases and 7 bases respectively, with 14 bases between them. CDR3 nucleotides: TGTGCCAGCAGCCTGACCCTACTGGGGAATGAGCAGTTCATC. Protein sequence: CASSLTLLGNEQFI.

This clonotype was seen just once. The chain has TRBV20-1 and TRBJ2-7, with 16 positions matching TRBD2. J was trimmed by 0 bases and V by 1 base; bases with no gene match: 9. Germline values: CDR1 DFQATT, CDR2 SNEGSKA (reference sequence). The CDR3 sequence is 19 residues long. The CDR3 DNA reads TGCAGTGCTAGAGTGCCGGGACTAGCGGGAGGGCTTCGCTCCTACGAGCAGTACTTC. Its translation is CSARVPGLAGGLRSYEQYF.

The chain links TRBV6-2 or TRBV6-3 to TRBJ2-7; TRBD1 agrees at 8 bases. Trimming cost V 8 bases and J 2 bases; bases outside gene matches: 8. The V gene's germline CDR1 is MNHEY and CDR2 SVGEGT. CDR3 size: 14 residues. This CDR3 reads CASRRTTGAYEQYF. DNA of the CDR3: TGTGCCAGCCGCCGAACGACAGGGGCCTACGAGCAGTACTTC.

This clonotype was observed a handful of times. The V call is TRBV10-3, the J call TRBJ1-1; D possibly corresponds to TRBD1 (6 bases). V was cut by 5 bases and J by 1 base, with 14 bases left in between. Germline CDR1 reads ENHRY; CDR2 reads SYGVKD. The CDR3 totals 15 residues. The CDR3 protein is CAISKTGQTNTEAFF. CDR3 DNA sequence: TGTGCCATCAGTAAAACTGGACAGACGAACACTGAAGCTTTCTTT.

This rearrangement joins TRBV5-5 to TRBJ2-5; possibly TRBD1 for D (5 bases). Per the germline V gene, CDR1 is SGHKS and CDR2 is YYEKEE (reference sequence). Trimming shortened V by 0 bases and J by 1 base, and 13 bases separated the two germline ends. This CDR3 is 16 amino acids long. The CDR3 bases are TGTGCCAGCAGCTTGGACCAGGGAATAGGCCAAGAGACCCAGTACTTC. Its protein product is CASSLDQGIGQETQYF.

As DNA, the CDR3 is TGCGCCAGCAGCTTGGAGGTCGGGGGAGGAGGCTACGAGCAGTACTTC. Residues: CASSLEVGGGGYEQYF. This chain connects TRBV5-1 to TRBJ2-7; possible D gene TRBD2, 6 bases. Per germline, CDR1 SGHRS and CDR2 YFSETQ. Trimming pared 0 bases from V and 3 bases from J, leaving 16 bases between. CDR3 length equals 16 residues.

The CDR3 region has the DNA TGTGCCAGCAGCTTAGCCCTACTAGCGCCAAGCACAGATACGCAGTATTTT. Its protein is CASSLALLAPSTDTQYF. This chain connects TRBV7-8 to TRBJ2-3, with 7 bases fitting TRBD2. The CDR3 extends over 17 amino acids. Germline CDR1 and CDR2: SGHVS and FQNEAQ. The V segment lost 0 bases and the J segment 0 bases; nucleotides outside the gene matches: 6.

Many counts were recorded for this clonotype. The chain uses TRBV18 and TRBJ2-1, with D hard to call. CDR1 KGHSH and CDR2 LQKENI come from the germline V gene. Deletions cut 8 bases from V and 9 bases from J, with 14 bases between. CDR3 length: 12 amino acids. The chain's CDR3 is CASLVTESEQFF. As DNA, the CDR3 is TGTGCCAGCCTCGTGACTGAGAGTGAGCAGTTCTTC.

This clonotype was recorded at least ten times. This rearrangement joins TRBV29-1 to TRBJ1-6, with a tentative D call TRBD1 (5 bases). CDR3 length: 13 amino acids. Deletions cut 8 bases from V and 7 bases from J, with 15 bases between. CDR1 and CDR2 from the germline V gene are SQVTM and ANQGSEA. The CDR3 is CSCREVANSPLHF. In nucleotides, the CDR3 is TGCAGCTGCAGGGAAGTGGCAAATTCACCCCTCCACTTT. Supplemented by reference TRBV29-1 and TRBJ1-6, the full variable domain reads SAVISQKPSRDICQRGTSLTIQCQVDSQVTMMFWYRQQPGQSLTLIATANQGSEATYESGFVIDKFPISRPNLTFSTLTVSNMSPEDSSIYLCSCREVANSPLHFGNGTRLTVT.

This chain links TRBV5-1 with TRBJ1-1; D unresolved. Trimming took off 0 bases at V and 4 bases at J, with 10 bases between the two ends. The CDR3 covers 14 residues. From germline, CDR1 is SGHRS and CDR2 YFSETQ. DNA for the CDR3: TGCGCCAGCAGCTTGGTCCGTGGTCCCACTGAAGCTTTCTTT. Protein product: CASSLVRGPTEAFF.

The rearrangement links TRBV6-1 to TRBJ1-3; a weak D match, TRBD1 (5 bases). This CDR3 is built from 17 residues. V dropped 3 bases and J dropped 2 bases, with 17 bases sitting between them. Germline V gene sequence: CDR1 MNHNS, CDR2 SASEGT. The CDR3: CASSDTGTGPAGNTIYF. The CDR3 DNA reads TGTGCCAGCAGTGATACCGGGACGGGGCCTGCTGGAAACACCATATATTTT.

To note about this clonotype: A much larger clone lies one base from this, so it may be a read error. V and J are TRBV5-1 and TRBJ2-7; D gene unclear. Germline CDR1 and CDR2: SGHRS and YFSETQ. The CDR3 spans 13 residues. CDR3 in amino acids: CASSLGPSYERYF. For the CDR3, the DNA is TGCGCCAGCAGCTTGGGACCTTCCTACGAGCGGTACTTC.

The chain joins TRBV5-1 to TRBJ2-1; TRBD2 might be the D (7 bases). Trimming took 4 bases from V and 4 from J, leaving 15 bases between them. This CDR3 region has 15 residues. CDR1 and CDR2 (germline): SGHRS, YFSETQ. In DNA, the CDR3 is TGCGCCAGCAGCCGGGGGGCTAGCGGTTACAATGAGCAGTTCTTC. Its protein product is CASSRGASGYNEQFF.

This clonotype was observed a handful of times. This chain joins TRBV6-5 and TRBJ2-3; the D is unclear. The germline V and J ends were trimmed by 6 bases and 4 bases, with 8 bases remaining between them. CDR3 length equals 12 residues. Germline loops: CDR1 MNHEY, CDR2 SVGAGI. Here the CDR3 DNA reads TGTGCCAGCAGAACACCAGCAGATACGCAGTATTTT. Translating it yields CASRTPADTQYF.

This clonotype was seen repeatedly, ten times or more. This rearrangement joins TRBV7-9 to TRBJ2-7, with 8 bases aligning to TRBD2. The V segment lost 2 bases and the J segment 2 bases; nucleotides outside the gene matches: 2. This CDR3 has 14 amino acids. CDR1 SEHNR and CDR2 FQNEAQ come from the germline V gene (reference sequence). The CDR3 spells CASSLYGRAYEQYF. The CDR3 coding sequence is TGTGCCAGCAGCTTATACGGGAGGGCCTACGAGCAGTACTTC.

This chain connects TRBV3-1 to TRBJ2-6; no reliable D call. CDR1 is LGHDT, CDR2 YNNKEL, per germline (reference sequence). The V end was cut by 0 bases, the J end by 2 bases, with 8 bases between. This CDR3 comprises 16 residues. CDR3 nucleotide sequence: TGTGCCAGCAGCCAAGATCTAAGTCCTGGGGCCAACGTCCTGACTTTC. It translates to CASSQDLSPGANVLTF.

This clonotype was detected only a few times. V gene TRBV9 combines with J gene TRBJ2-3, with D unresolved. Between the trimmed V and J ends, which lost 0 bases and 1 base, there was a span of 9 bases. From germline, CDR1 is SGDLS and CDR2 YYNGEE. The CDR3 contains 15 residues. The CDR3 nucleotides read TGTGCCAGCAGCGTAGGACTCCTACGCACAGATACGCAGTATTTT. Its protein product is CASSVGLLRTDTQYF. Supplemented by reference TRBV9 and TRBJ2-3, the full variable domain reads DSGVTQTPKHLITATGQRVTLRCSPRSGDLSVYWYQQSLDQGLQFLIQYYNGEERAKGNILERFSAQQFPDLHSELNLSSLELGDSALYFCASSVGLLRTDTQYFGPGTRLTVL.

This clonotype was counted only a few times. V is TRBV18 and J is TRBJ2-7, with D uncertain. Germline V gives CDR1 KGHSH, CDR2 LQKENI. V dropped 2 bases and J dropped 5 bases, with 7 bases sitting between them. The CDR3 has 12 residues. The CDR3 region has the DNA TGTGCCAGCTCACCAGGGCTGAACGAGCAGTACTTC. It translates to CASSPGLNEQYF. Variable domain in full (rest from reference TRBV18 and TRBJ2-7): NAGVMQNPRHLVRRRGQEARLRCSPMKGHSHVYWYRQLPEEGLKFMVYLQKENIIDESGMPKERFSAEFPKEGPSILRIQQVVRGDSAAYFCASSPGLNEQYFGPGTRLTVT.

The chain recombines TRBV6-4 with TRBJ2-2; D is perhaps TRBD2 (5 bases). Germline V gene lookup returns CDR1 MRHNA and CDR2 SNTAGT. The V end was cut by 3 bases, the J end by 7 bases, with 9 bases between. The CDR3 length is 13 residues. DNA for the CDR3: TGTGCCAGCAGTGAAGAAGGAGGCGGGGAGCTGTTTTTT. This gives the protein CASSEEGGGELFF.

This clonotype was seen only a few times. This sequence joins TRBV4-1 and TRBJ2-1; 9 nucleotides agree with TRBD2. V was clipped by 8 bases and J by 7 bases; unmatched bases: 6. Germline assignment: CDR1 MGHRA and CDR2 YSYEKL. This CDR3 is 13 amino acids long. Written as DNA, the CDR3 is TGCGCCAGCGCGGTAGCGGGAGTTAATGAGCAGTTCTTC. As protein: CASAVAGVNEQFF.

The chain combines TRBV20-1 with TRBJ2-2; TRBD1 matches at 8 bases. The CDR3 has 14 residues. The V segment lost 6 bases and the J segment 7 bases; nucleotides outside the gene matches: 10. Germline V gene data show CDR1 as DFQATT and CDR2 as SNEGSKA (reference sequence). CDR3 DNA: TGCAGTGCACGACCTCAGGGGGCGGTCGGGGAGCTGTTTTTT. Encoded protein: CSARPQGAVGELFF.

The chain links TRBV5-1 to TRBJ1-1; tentative D call: TRBD1 (6 bases). The length of the CDR3 is 15 residues. Trimming removed 3 bases from V and 4 bases from J, with 16 bases in between. Germline lookup yields CDR1 SGHRS and CDR2 YFSETQ. Written as DNA, the CDR3 is TGCGCCAGCAGCTCCCGTCCGGGGGGCGGCACTGAAGCTTTCTTT. Translating gives CASSSRPGGGTEAFF.

This clonotype was counted between two and nine times. The genes are TRBV7-2 and TRBJ2-1, with a possible D match to TRBD2 (5 bases). Trimming took off 5 bases at V and 6 bases at J, with 20 bases between the two ends. This CDR3 has 16 residues. Germline V gene lookup returns CDR1 SGHTA and CDR2 FQGNSA. In DNA, the CDR3 is TGTGCCAGCAGCGAAATAATCGCCCACCGGGGCAATGAGCAGTTCTTC. As protein: CASSEIIAHRGNEQFF.

This clonotype was recorded a few times. The J gene is TRBJ2-2, the V gene TRBV12-3 or TRBV12-4; D is uncertain. Trimming left V 5 bases short and J 3 bases short, with 10 bases between. The CDR3 runs to 14 residues. The CDR3 region has the DNA TGTGCCAGCAGTCCTATAACTCACACCGGGGAGCTGTTTTTT. As protein: CASSPITHTGELFF.

This clonotype was recorded at least ten times. The chain is built from TRBV4-2 and TRBJ2-7; D gene unclear. The CDR3 runs 15 residues. V was pared by 1 base and J by 3 bases, with 13 bases between. In germline, CDR1 is LGHNA, CDR2 YNFKEQ. The CDR3 reads CASSQGVALGYEQYF. CDR3 DNA sequence: TGTGCCAGCAGCCAAGGGGTAGCCCTAGGCTACGAGCAGTACTTC.